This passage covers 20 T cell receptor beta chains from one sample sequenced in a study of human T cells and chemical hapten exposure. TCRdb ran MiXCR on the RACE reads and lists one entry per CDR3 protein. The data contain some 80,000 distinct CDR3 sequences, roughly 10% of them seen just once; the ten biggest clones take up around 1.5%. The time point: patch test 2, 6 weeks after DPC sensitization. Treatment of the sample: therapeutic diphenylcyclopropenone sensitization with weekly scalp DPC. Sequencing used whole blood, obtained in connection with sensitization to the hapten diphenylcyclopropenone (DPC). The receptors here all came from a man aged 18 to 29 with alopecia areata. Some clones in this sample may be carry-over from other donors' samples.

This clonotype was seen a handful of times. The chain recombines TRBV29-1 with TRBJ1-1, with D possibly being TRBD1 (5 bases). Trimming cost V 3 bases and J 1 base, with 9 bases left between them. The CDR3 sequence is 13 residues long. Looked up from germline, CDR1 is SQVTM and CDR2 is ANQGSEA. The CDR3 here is CSVEGDPNTEAFF. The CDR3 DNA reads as TGCAGCGTTGAGGGGGACCCGAACACTGAAGCTTTCTTT.

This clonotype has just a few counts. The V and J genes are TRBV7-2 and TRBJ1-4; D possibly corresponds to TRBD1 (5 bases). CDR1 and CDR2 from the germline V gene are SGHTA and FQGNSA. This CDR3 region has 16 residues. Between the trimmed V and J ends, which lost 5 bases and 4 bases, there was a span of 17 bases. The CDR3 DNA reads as TGTGCCAGCAGCCCCGACGGGGGAAGACTTAATGAAAAACTGTTTTTT. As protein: CASSPDGGRLNEKLFF. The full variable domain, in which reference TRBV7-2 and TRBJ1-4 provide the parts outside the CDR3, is GAGVSQSPSNKVTEKGKDVELRCDPISGHTALYWYRQSLGQGLEFLIYFQGNSAPDKSGLPSDRFSAERTGGSVSTLTIQRTQQEDSAVYLCASSPDGGRLNEKLFFGSGTQLSVL.

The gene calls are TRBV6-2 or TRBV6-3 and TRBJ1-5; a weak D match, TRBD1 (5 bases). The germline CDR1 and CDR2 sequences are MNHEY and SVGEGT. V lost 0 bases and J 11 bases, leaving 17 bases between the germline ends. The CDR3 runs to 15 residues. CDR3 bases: TGTGCCAGCAGTTACTCGGCAGGGCCCGTATGGGCCCAGCATTTT. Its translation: CASSYSAGPVWAQHF.

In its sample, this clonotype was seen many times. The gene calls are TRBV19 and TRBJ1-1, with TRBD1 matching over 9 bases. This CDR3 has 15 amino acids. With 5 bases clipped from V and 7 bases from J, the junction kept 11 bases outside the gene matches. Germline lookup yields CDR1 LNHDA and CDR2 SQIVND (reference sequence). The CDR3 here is CASSLSPGTGFEAFF. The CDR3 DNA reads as TGTGCCAGTAGTCTGTCCCCCGGGACAGGGTTTGAAGCTTTCTTT.

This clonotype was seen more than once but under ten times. CDR3 amino acids: CASTRWGVLEAFF. The CDR3 region has the DNA TGTGCCAGTACGCGTTGGGGAGTGCTTGAAGCTTTCTTT. The chain links TRBV19 to TRBJ1-1; no reliable D call. Germline loops: CDR1 LNHDA, CDR2 SQIVND (reference sequence). The CDR3 length is 13 residues. Trimming removed 7 bases from V and 7 bases from J, with 16 bases in between.

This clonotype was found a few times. CDR3 sequence: CASSKTGESFGANVLTF. The CDR3 DNA follows: TGCGCCAGCAGCAAGACAGGGGAATCTTTTGGGGCCAACGTCCTGACTTTC. The V gene is TRBV5-1, the J gene TRBJ2-6; the match to TRBD1 covers 8 bases. CDR3 length: 17 amino acids. The junction had 9 bases not matched to a gene; V was cut back by 4 bases and J by 3 bases. CDR1 SGHRS and CDR2 YFSETQ come from the germline V gene.

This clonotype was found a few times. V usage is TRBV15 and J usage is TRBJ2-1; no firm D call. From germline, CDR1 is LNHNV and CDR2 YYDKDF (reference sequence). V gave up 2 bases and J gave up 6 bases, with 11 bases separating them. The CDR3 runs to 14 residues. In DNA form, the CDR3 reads TGTGCCACCAGCAGATCGGACCTTTTCAATGAGCAGTTCTTC. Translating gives CATSRSDLFNEQFF.

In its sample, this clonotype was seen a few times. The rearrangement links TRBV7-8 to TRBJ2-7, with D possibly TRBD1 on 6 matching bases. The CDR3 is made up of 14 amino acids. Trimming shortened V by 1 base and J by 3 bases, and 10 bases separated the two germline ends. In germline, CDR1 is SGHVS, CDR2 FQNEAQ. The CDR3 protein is CASSLEGGSYEQYV. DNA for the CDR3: TGTGCCAGCAGCTTAGAAGGGGGTAGCTACGAGCAGTACGTC.

The CDR3 DNA reads as TGCAGCGTTGAGAAACAGGGGATCCACGAGCAGTACTTC. Translating gives CSVEKQGIHEQYF. This chain joins TRBV29-1 and TRBJ2-7, with 7 bases identical to TRBD1. The CDR3 extends over 13 amino acids. Per the germline V gene, CDR1 is SQVTM and CDR2 is ANQGSEA. Trimming cost V 3 bases and J 5 bases; bases outside gene matches: 7.

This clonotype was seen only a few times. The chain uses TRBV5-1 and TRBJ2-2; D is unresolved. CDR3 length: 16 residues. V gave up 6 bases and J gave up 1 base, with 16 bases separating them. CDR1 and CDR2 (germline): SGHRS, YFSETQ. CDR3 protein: CASTPRHNWNTGELFF. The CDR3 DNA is TGCGCCAGCACCCCTCGACATAACTGGAACACCGGGGAGCTGTTTTTT.

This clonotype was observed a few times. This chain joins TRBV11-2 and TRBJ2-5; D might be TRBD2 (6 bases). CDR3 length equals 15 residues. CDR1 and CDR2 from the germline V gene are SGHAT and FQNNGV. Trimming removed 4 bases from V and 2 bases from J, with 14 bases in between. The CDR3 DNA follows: TGTGCCAGCAGCTCCCGGGGTAGCGGACAAGAGACCCAGTACTTC. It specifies CASSSRGSGQETQYF.

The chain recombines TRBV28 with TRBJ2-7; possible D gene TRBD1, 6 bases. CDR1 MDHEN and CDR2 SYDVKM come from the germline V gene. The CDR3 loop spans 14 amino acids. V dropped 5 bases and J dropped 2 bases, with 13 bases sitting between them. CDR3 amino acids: CASSPTAGAYEQYF. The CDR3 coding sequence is TGTGCCAGCAGTCCCACTGCAGGGGCCTACGAGCAGTACTTC.

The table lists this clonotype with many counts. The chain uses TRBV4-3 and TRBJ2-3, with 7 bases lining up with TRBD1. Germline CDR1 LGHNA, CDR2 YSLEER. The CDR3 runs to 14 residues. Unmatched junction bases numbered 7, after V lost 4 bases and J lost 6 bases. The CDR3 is CASSRDRALDTQYF. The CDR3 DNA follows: TGCGCCAGCAGCCGAGACAGGGCCCTCGATACGCAGTATTTT.

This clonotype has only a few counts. CDR3 in DNA: TGTGCCAGCAGTTACGCACAGGGGTTCGGAAACACCATATATTTT. This codes for CASSYAQGFGNTIYF. The chain couples TRBV6-5 to TRBJ1-3; TRBD1 agrees at 7 bases. Germline V gene data show CDR1 as MNHEY and CDR2 as SVGAGI. The CDR3 has 15 amino acids. V gave up 2 bases and J gave up 4 bases; unmatched junction bases: 5.

The chain's CDR3 is CASSQESTLDTEAFF. The CDR3 DNA follows: TGCGCCAGCAGCCAAGAATCAACCCTGGACACTGAAGCTTTCTTT. This rearrangement joins TRBV4-3 to TRBJ1-1; D gene uncertain. There are 15 residues in the CDR3. Germline values: CDR1 LGHNA, CDR2 YSLEER. V lost 0 bases and J lost 3, with 11 bases in between.

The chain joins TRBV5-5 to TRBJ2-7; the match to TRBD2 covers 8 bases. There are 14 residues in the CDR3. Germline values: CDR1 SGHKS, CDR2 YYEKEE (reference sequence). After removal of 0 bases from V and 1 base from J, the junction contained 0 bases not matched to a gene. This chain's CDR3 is CASSLERGSYEQYF. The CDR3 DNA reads TGTGCCAGCAGCTTGGAGCGGGGGTCCTACGAGCAGTACTTC.

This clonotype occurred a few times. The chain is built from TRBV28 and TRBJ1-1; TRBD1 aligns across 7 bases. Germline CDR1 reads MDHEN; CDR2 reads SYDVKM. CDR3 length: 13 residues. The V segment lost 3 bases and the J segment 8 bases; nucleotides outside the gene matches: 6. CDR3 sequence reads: CASSFHDREEAFF. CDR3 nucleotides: TGTGCCAGCAGTTTCCACGACAGGGAAGAAGCTTTCTTT. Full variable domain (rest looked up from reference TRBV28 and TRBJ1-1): DVKVTQSSRYLVKRTGEKVFLECVQDMDHENMFWYRQDPGLGLRLIYFSYDVKMKEKGDIPEGYSVSREKKERFSLILESASTNQTSMYLCASSFHDREEAFFGQGTRLTVV.

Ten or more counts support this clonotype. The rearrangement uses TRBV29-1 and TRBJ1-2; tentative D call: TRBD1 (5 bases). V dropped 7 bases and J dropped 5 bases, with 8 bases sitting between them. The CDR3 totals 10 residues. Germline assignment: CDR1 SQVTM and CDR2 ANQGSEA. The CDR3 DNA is TGCAGCGGGGGGACGTATGGCTACACCTTC. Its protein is CSGGTYGYTF.

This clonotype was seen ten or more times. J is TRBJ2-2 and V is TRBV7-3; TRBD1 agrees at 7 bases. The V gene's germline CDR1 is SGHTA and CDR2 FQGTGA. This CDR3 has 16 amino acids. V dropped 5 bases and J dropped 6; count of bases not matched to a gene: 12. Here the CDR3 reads CASSRRDRDLAGELFF. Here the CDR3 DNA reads TGTGCCAGCAGCCGCCGAGACAGGGATTTGGCCGGGGAGCTGTTTTTT.

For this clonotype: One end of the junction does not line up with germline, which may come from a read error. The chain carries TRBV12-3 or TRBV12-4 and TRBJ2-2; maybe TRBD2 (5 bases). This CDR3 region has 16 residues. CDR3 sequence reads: CASSLYSGSNTAELFF. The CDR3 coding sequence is TGTGCCAGCAGTTTGTATTCGGGATCGAACACCGCGGAGCTGTTTTTT.